Listed below are T cell receptor beta chains from one sample, sequenced in a study of T-cell reconstitution after alpha-beta-depleted transplantation in children. TCRdb fed the PCR reads into MiXCR, producing one record per CDR3 protein. This sample has 500,000 to 600,000 distinct CDR3 sequences; 32% occur once, and the top ten carry approximately 2.3%. Sample: PBMCs from the stem cell graft donor, taken from the stem cell graft. The receptors were gathered from a human donor who donated a stem cell graft to a child with aplastic anemia. CDR3s include the opening cysteine and the closing phenylalanine or tryptophan. The order of the fields is J gene, D gene, V gene, clone size, CDR3 DNA, CDR3 protein. A D gene is named only where the DNA matches it firmly. Clone sizes are given selectively: once, few, many, or a class where the clone is expanded.

>TRBJ1-1|-|TRBV3-1|-
TGTGCCAGCAGCCAAAGTAAGTCTGAAGCTTTCTTT
CASSQSKSEAFF
>TRBJ2-1|TRBD2|TRBV29-1|few
TGCGGTGGGGGAGGGAGATACAATGAGCAGTTCTTC
CGGGGRYNEQFF
>TRBJ2-3|-|TRBV4-2|few
TGTGCCAGCAGCCGTACTCGGCGGGGAGATACGCAGTATTTT
CASSRTRRGDTQYF
>TRBJ2-2|TRBD2|TRBV7-8|-
TGTGCCAGCAGCCCGGGACTAGCGGGAGCCCAGAGGACCGGGGAGCTGTTTTTT
CASSPGLAGAQRTGELFF
>TRBJ1-1|TRBD1|TRBV12-3/TRBV12-4|few
TGTGCCAGCAGCCTATGGCGGGACAGGGACACTGAAGCTTTCTTT
CASSLWRDRDTEAFF
>TRBJ2-1|-|TRBV29-1|-
TGCAGCGTTGAAGACAGGGCGAAATCCTACAATGAGCAGTTCTTC
CSVEDRAKSYNEQFF
>TRBJ2-1|-|TRBV18|-
TGTGCCAGCTCACCACCCGTCACCTCCAATGAGCAGTTCTTC
CASSPPVTSNEQFF
>TRBJ2-1|TRBD2|TRBV19|-
TGTGCCAGTAGTAGAAATAGCGGGACGCCCAATGAGCAGTTCTTC
CASSRNSGTPNEQFF
>TRBJ1-1|-|TRBV18|few
TGTGCCAGCTCACCTCCGGAGGGAGGGGTCACTGAAGCTTTCTTT
CASSPPEGGVTEAFF
>TRBJ2-3|TRBD1|TRBV7-6|-
TGTGCCAGCAGCTTAGCCCCGGCCAGGGGGCCGGTAGATACGCAGTATTTT
CASSLAPARGPVDTQYF
>TRBJ2-1|-|TRBV7-9|-
TGTGCCAGCAGCTCGGACCCCAATGAGCAGTTCTTC
CASSSDPNEQFF
>TRBJ2-1|TRBD2|TRBV30|-
TGTGCCTGGAGTCCAACCCCCGGGACTAGCTCCTACAATGAGCAGTTCTTC
CAWSPTPGTSSYNEQFF
>TRBJ2-3|TRBD2|TRBV19|-
TGTGCCAGTACCGACAGGGCGACTAGCGGGAGCACAGATACGCAGTATTTT
CASTDRATSGSTDTQYF
>TRBJ2-2|-|TRBV28|-
TGTGCCAGCAGTTTGCGGGGTTCCCTGTCGAACACCGGGGAGCTGTTTTTT
CASSLRGSLSNTGELFF
>TRBJ2-4|-|TRBV20-1|-
TGCAGTGCTAGAGATGGCAGGGGTTCGAACATTCAGTACTTC
CSARDGRGSNIQYF
>TRBJ1-1|-|TRBV10-3|-
TGTGCCATCGGCGTCCGGGGGGGTAGGACTGAAGCTTTCTTT
CAIGVRGGRTEAFF
>TRBJ1-1|-|TRBV20-1|-
TGCAGTGCTAGCCCAGGACTGAACACTGAAGCTTTCTTT
CSASPGLNTEAFF
>TRBJ2-5|-|TRBV11-2|few
TGTGCCAGCAGCTACGTTCTAGTTGGCCAGACCCAGTACTTC
CASSYVLVGQTQYF
>TRBJ1-1|-|TRBV29-1|-
TGCAGCGTTGAACAGCGGGGCACTGAAGCTTTCTTT
CSVEQRGTEAFF
>TRBJ1-1|-|TRBV6-5|-
TGTGCCAGCAGTTACTACGGGCACATGAACACTGAAGCTTTCTTT
CASSYYGHMNTEAFF
>TRBJ2-1|TRBD1|TRBV29-1|few
TGCAGCGTTGTCTCAGGGGGTCGATTGAATGAGCAGTTCTTC
CSVVSGGRLNEQFF
>TRBJ2-1|-|TRBV4-3|-
TGCGCCAGCAGCCTAAGTTCCCTGACAGTTGATGAGCAGTTCTTC
CASSLSSLTVDEQFF
>TRBJ2-3|TRBD2|TRBV10-3|-
TGTGCCATCAGGAAAACGACTAGCGGGGCTGCACATACGCAGTATTTT
CAIRKTTSGAAHTQYF
>TRBJ2-3|-|TRBV27|-
TGTGCCAGCAGTTTAAGGCAAGGGATCGATACGCAGTATTTT
CASSLRQGIDTQYF
>TRBJ2-1|-|TRBV6-2/TRBV6-3|-
TGTGCCAGCCTTCGAAGGTACAATGAGCAGTTCTTC
CASLRRYNEQFF
>TRBJ1-2|-|TRBV20-1|-
TGCAGTGCCCACTATAAGAGGGACTATGGCTACACCTTC
CSAHYKRDYGYTF
>TRBJ1-4|TRBD1|TRBV6-5|-
TGTGCCAGCAGTTACACTCCACGACAGGGCCGGAGGGGCAAACTGTTTTTT
CASSYTPRQGRRGKLFF
>TRBJ2-3|-|TRBV12-3/TRBV12-4|few
TGTGCCAGCACCCTTAATCGAGGAGGGGTTAGCACAGATACGCAGTATTTT
CASTLNRGGVSTDTQYF
>TRBJ2-1|-|TRBV27|-
TGTGCCAGCAGTTTAGGGCAGAGCTATGAGCAGTTCTTC
CASSLGQSYEQFF
>TRBJ2-1|TRBD2|TRBV6-1|few
TGTGCCAGCACCCCGGGGGGGGCAGGGTACAATGAGCAGTTCTTC
CASTPGGAGYNEQFF
>TRBJ2-3|-|TRBV20-1|-
TGCAGTGCTAGAGATCCCACGGTACCCACAGATACGCAGTATTTT
CSARDPTVPTDTQYF
>TRBJ2-1|TRBD1|TRBV5-6|-
TGTGCCAGCAGCCCAAAGGACAGGGGCGAGCAGTTCTTC
CASSPKDRGEQFF
>TRBJ2-2|-|TRBV7-2|few
TGTGCCAGCAGCCGGGATGTGAGGGAGCTGTTTTTT
CASSRDVRELFF
>TRBJ2-7|TRBD1|TRBV7-8|-
TGTGCCAGCAGCCCGTGGGACAGCTCCTACGAGCAGTACTTC
CASSPWDSSYEQYF
>TRBJ1-1|TRBD1|TRBV30|few
TGTGCCTGGAGTGCACAGGGGGCAAGCACTGAAGCTTTCTTT
CAWSAQGASTEAFF
>TRBJ1-1|-|TRBV6-2/TRBV6-3|few
TGTGCCAGCAGAGTACAGGGAGTTGAAGCTTTCTTT
CASRVQGVEAFF
>TRBJ2-2|-|TRBV11-2|-
TGTGCCAGCAGACAGAATATGAGGGGGAGCGGGGAGCTGTTTTTT
CASRQNMRGSGELFF
>TRBJ2-7|-|TRBV15|-
TGTGCCACCAGCAGACCCCCCCCGGCCGACTACGAGCAGTACTTC
CATSRPPPADYEQYF
>TRBJ2-1|TRBD1|TRBV29-1|-
TGCAGCGCAGGGAGCGGACAGGGCGGGGATGAGCAGTTCTTC
CSAGSGQGGDEQFF
>TRBJ2-5|-|TRBV5-1|once
TGCGCCAGCAGCCTTCCTACTAGAGGAGAGACCCAGTACTTC
CASSLPTRGETQYF
>TRBJ2-2|TRBD1|TRBV24-1|-
TGTGCCACCAGTGATTCCGGGACAGGGACCCCATGGCTGTTTTTT
CATSDSGTGTPWLFF
>TRBJ2-1|-|TRBV11-3|-
TGTGCCAGCAGCTTTAACATTGGCAACAATGAGCAGTTCTTC
CASSFNIGNNEQFF
>TRBJ2-1|TRBD1|TRBV2|-
TGTGCCAGCAGTGTGAGCAGGGGGAAAAACAATGAGCAGTTCTTC
CASSVSRGKNNEQFF
>TRBJ1-4|TRBD1|TRBV27|-
TGTGCCAGCAGTCATAGACAGGGCAGCGAAAAACTGTTTTTT
CASSHRQGSEKLFF
>TRBJ1-3|-|TRBV9|few
TGTGCCAGCAGCGTAAGTGGCGGACTCCCACCTGGAAACACCATATATTTT
CASSVSGGLPPGNTIYF
>TRBJ2-5|TRBD2|TRBV5-5|-
TGTGCCAGCAGCCAACATTCCCTAGCGGGAGGGCAAGAGACCCAGTACTTC
CASSQHSLAGGQETQYF